Below, 22 T cell receptor beta chains from the same sample are listed, as sequenced in a study of Ad26.COV2.S vaccination and SARS-CoV-2 variants. Assay: immunoSEQ multiplex PCR; the TCRdb copy retains only in-frame clones and omits some. The table has around 340,000 clones, around 89% seen once; the top ten hold 5%. The treatment is: around 19 received Ad26.COV2.S at low or high dose, single or two shots; several received placebo; per-sample allocation not given. Each sample was drawn 63 days after the first injection (of vaccine or placebo). This specimen consisted of peripheral blood, obtained in a trial of Ad26.COV2.S vaccine versus placebo. These receptors were taken from a person between 18 and 65 years old who received the Ad26.COV2.S COVID-19 vaccine or a placebo.

The sample holds a few counts of this clone. This chain joins TRBV5-4 and TRBJ2-7; TRBD2 aligns across 7 bases. Germline CDR1 reads SGHNT; CDR2 reads YYREEE (reference sequence). There are 14 residues in the CDR3. The ends lost 2 bases at V and 2 bases at J; junction bases unmatched: 4. CDR3 in DNA: TGTGCCAGCAGCTTAGCGGGGAAGCCCTACGAGCAGTACTTC. Translating it yields CASSLAGKPYEQYF.

The chain links TRBV9 to TRBJ2-3; D is uncertain. The germline V gene encodes CDR1 SGDLS and CDR2 YYNGEE. Trimming removed 0 bases from V and 4 bases from J, with 12 bases in between. This CDR3 contains 15 residues. The CDR3 is CASSVGGANADTQYF. CDR3 coding DNA: TGTGCCAGCAGCGTAGGTGGAGCGAACGCAGATACGCAGTATTTT.

The chain combines TRBV28 with TRBJ1-1, with 8 bases identical to TRBD1. Unmatched junction bases numbered 11, after V lost 8 bases and J lost 0 bases. Germline CDR1 MDHEN, CDR2 SYDVKM. The CDR3 loop spans 16 amino acids. The CDR3: CASPPPGGGMNTEAFF. CDR3 bases: TGTGCCAGCCCCCCCCCAGGGGGCGGGATGAACACTGAAGCTTTCTTT.

Written as DNA, the CDR3 is TGTGCCAGCAGCCCCGGACAGGGGGCGAATGAGCAGTTCTTC. It is translated as CASSPGQGANEQFF. The rearrangement links TRBV28 to TRBJ2-1; 11 bases map to TRBD1. The V segment lost 6 bases and the J segment 7 bases; nucleotides outside the gene matches: 5. In germline, CDR1 is MDHEN, CDR2 SYDVKM. CDR3 size: 14 residues.

The chain employs TRBV4-2 and TRBJ1-1; 9 nucleotides line up with TRBD1. CDR3 length: 15 residues. V trimming: 4 bases; J trimming: 4 bases; junction bases outside the gene matches: 7. Germline CDR1 and CDR2: LGHNA and YNFKEQ. The CDR3 spells CASSLPQTGGTEAFF. DNA of the CDR3: TGTGCCAGCAGCCTGCCCCAGACAGGGGGCACTGAAGCTTTCTTT.

The chain combines TRBV5-6 with TRBJ1-6, with D maybe TRBD1 (5 bases). V dropped 5 bases and J dropped 10 bases, with 16 bases sitting between them. CDR3 size: 14 residues. CDR1 is SGHDT and CDR2 is YYEEEE in the germline V gene. The CDR3 coding sequence is TGTGCCAGCAGTTTCGGGACCTTGCGCTCACCCCTCCACTTT. The encoded protein is CASSFGTLRSPLHF.

The chain is built from TRBV6-5 and TRBJ1-1; 10 bases are shared with TRBD1. The junction had 8 bases not matched to a gene; V was cut back by 6 bases and J by 4 bases. The CDR3 totals 15 residues. Germline CDR1 reads MNHEY; CDR2 reads SVGAGI. CDR3 protein: CASRGQGLGGTEAFF. CDR3 bases: TGTGCCAGCAGGGGACAGGGGTTGGGGGGCACTGAAGCTTTCTTT.

The chain carries TRBV28 and TRBJ1-1, with 8 positions matching TRBD1. This CDR3 has 13 residues. V shed 8 bases and J 9 bases; nucleotides not matched to a gene: 11. Per the germline V gene, CDR1 is MDHEN and CDR2 is SYDVKM. The CDR3 bases are TGTGCCAGCGTTGAGGGACAGGTTCCCAAAGCTTTCTTT. Residues: CASVEGQVPKAFF. Combining the CDR3 with reference TRBV28 and TRBJ1-1 gives the whole variable domain DVKVTQSSRYLVKRTGEKVFLECVQDMDHENMFWYRQDPGLGLRLIYFSYDVKMKEKGDIPEGYSVSREKKERFSLILESASTNQTSMYLCASVEGQVPKAFFGQGTRLTVV.

V gene TRBV28 combines with J gene TRBJ1-4; D call uncertain. Germline V gives CDR1 MDHEN, CDR2 SYDVKM. The V end lost 4 bases, the J end lost 8 bases, and 14 bases lay between the germline ends. The CDR3 sequence is 14 residues long. CDR3 sequence reads: CASSSGTHREKLFF. The CDR3 DNA reads as TGTGCCAGCAGTTCCGGAACTCATAGGGAAAAACTGTTTTTT. Supplemented by reference TRBV28 and TRBJ1-4, the full variable domain reads DVKVTQSSRYLVKRTGEKVFLECVQDMDHENMFWYRQDPGLGLRLIYFSYDVKMKEKGDIPEGYSVSREKKERFSLILESASTNQTSMYLCASSSGTHREKLFFGSGTQLSVL.

The rearrangement uses TRBV5-4 and TRBJ2-7; D is possibly TRBD2 (6 bases). The germline CDR1 and CDR2 sequences are SGHNT and YYREEE (reference sequence). There are 13 residues in the CDR3. The V gene lost 2 bases and the J gene lost 3 bases, with 9 bases spanning the gap. The DNA for the CDR3 is TGTGCCAGCAGCTTTTGGGGGGACTACGAGCAGTACTTC. It specifies CASSFWGDYEQYF.

The chain recombines TRBV4-3 with TRBJ1-5, with a weak D call TRBD1 (5 bases). Germline V gene sequence: CDR1 LGHNA, CDR2 YSLEER. The CDR3 covers 15 residues. Deletions cut 1 base from V and 5 bases from J, with 12 bases between. The CDR3: CASSQGRQSYQPQHF. CDR3 bases: TGCGCCAGCAGCCAAGGAAGACAGTCGTATCAGCCCCAGCATTTT.

The chain has TRBV7-9 and TRBJ1-2; 8 bases line up with TRBD1. The CDR3 is 15 residues long. The germline gives CDR1 SEHNR, CDR2 FQNEAQ (reference sequence). Trimming removed 10 bases from V and 6 bases from J; junction bases left unmatched: 16. The CDR3 coding sequence is TGTGCCATCCCCATACCAGGGGGCGCCGGTAATGGCTACACCTTC. Translated, it gives CAIPIPGGAGNGYTF.

V and J are TRBV6-5 and TRBJ1-2; D might be TRBD1 (5 bases). This CDR3 has 14 residues. The V gene lost 7 bases and the J gene lost 4 bases, with 16 bases spanning the gap. Germline CDR1 reads MNHEY; CDR2 reads SVGAGI. CDR3 in amino acids: CASNLDSSGYGYTF. The CDR3 DNA is TGTGCCAGCAATTTAGACAGTTCCGGCTATGGCTACACCTTC.

The chain is built from TRBV7-9 and TRBJ2-7; 13 nucleotides line up with TRBD2. With V trimmed by 5 bases and J by 4 bases, 5 bases remained unmatched. CDR1 and CDR2 (germline): SEHNR, FQNEAQ (reference sequence). The CDR3 runs 15 residues. The CDR3 DNA is TGTGCCAGCAGCATCGGACTAGCGGGAGAGTACGAGCAGTACTTC. This gives the protein CASSIGLAGEYEQYF.

The CDR3 DNA is TGCGCCAGCAGCCAGGCCCCCCGGGGACAGGGGAAGTCACCCCTCCACTTT. Amino acids: CASSQAPRGQGKSPLHF. The chain combines TRBV4-1 with TRBJ1-6; 10 nucleotides match TRBD1. Trimming removed 3 bases from V and 10 bases from J; junction bases left unmatched: 12. Germline V CDR1 and CDR2: MGHRA, YSYEKL. The CDR3 covers 17 residues.

About this clone: Other DNA sequences in this sample translate to the same CDR3. This chain joins TRBV7-2 and TRBJ1-1; D is unclear. Deletions cut 2 bases from V and 5 bases from J, with 6 bases between. Germline V CDR1 and CDR2: SGHTA, FQGNSA. The CDR3 contains 12 residues. The CDR3 reads CASSLRHTEAFF. In DNA form, the CDR3 reads TGTGCCAGCAGCTTAAGACATACTGAAGCTTTCTTT.

This clone was counted a single time. The J gene is TRBJ2-2, the V gene TRBV7-8; D possibly corresponds to TRBD2 (5 bases). Trimming stripped 5 bases from V and 0 bases from J, with 22 bases between. Germline values: CDR1 SGHVS, CDR2 FQNEAQ. CDR3 length: 19 residues. The CDR3 nucleotides read TGTGCCAGCAGCCTAGTGGGCGGTTTGCGGGCCACGAACACCGGGGAGCTGTTTTTT. It specifies CASSLVGGLRATNTGELFF.

V is TRBV12-3 or TRBV12-4 and J is TRBJ1-2; no clear D. This CDR3 region has 13 residues. Trimming stripped 1 base from V and 7 bases from J, with 10 bases between. This chain's CDR3 is CASSLDGSSGYTF. The CDR3 nucleotides are TGTGCCAGCAGTTTAGACGGATCCAGTGGCTACACCTTC.

The chain has TRBV6-2 or TRBV6-3 and TRBJ2-7, with unresolved D. The CDR3 contains 12 residues. Germline V gene sequence: CDR1 MNHEY, CDR2 SVGEGT. Trimming stripped 2 bases from V and 4 bases from J, with 6 bases between. CDR3 DNA: TGTGCCAGCAGTTACCAGCTTTACGAGCAGTACTTC. It translates to CASSYQLYEQYF.

V and J are TRBV10-3 and TRBJ2-7, with TRBD1 matching 11 bases. From germline, CDR1 is ENHRY and CDR2 SYGVKD. The CDR3 has 14 amino acids. Trimming removed 6 bases from V and 3 bases from J; junction bases left unmatched: 4. CDR3 amino acids: CAIRSGTGGYEQYF. The CDR3 DNA follows: TGTGCCATCAGATCCGGGACAGGGGGCTACGAGCAGTACTTC.

This chain joins TRBV19 and TRBJ2-1; 8 nucleotides match TRBD2. V shed 8 bases and J 4 bases; nucleotides not matched to a gene: 4. This CDR3 has 13 amino acids. Looked up from germline, CDR1 is LNHDA and CDR2 is SQIVND (reference sequence). In DNA form, the CDR3 reads TGTGCCAGTTCAGCGGGGGCGTACAATGAGCAGTTCTTC. Protein product: CASSAGAYNEQFF.

The CDR3 coding sequence is TGCAGCGTCGACTGGGAAGGGGCCAACGTCCTGACTTTC. Its translation: CSVDWEGANVLTF. The chain uses TRBV29-1 and TRBJ2-6; D is unclear. This CDR3 spans 13 amino acids. Germline V CDR1 and CDR2: SQVTM, ANQGSEA. Trimming took off 6 bases at V and 4 bases at J, with 10 bases between the two ends.